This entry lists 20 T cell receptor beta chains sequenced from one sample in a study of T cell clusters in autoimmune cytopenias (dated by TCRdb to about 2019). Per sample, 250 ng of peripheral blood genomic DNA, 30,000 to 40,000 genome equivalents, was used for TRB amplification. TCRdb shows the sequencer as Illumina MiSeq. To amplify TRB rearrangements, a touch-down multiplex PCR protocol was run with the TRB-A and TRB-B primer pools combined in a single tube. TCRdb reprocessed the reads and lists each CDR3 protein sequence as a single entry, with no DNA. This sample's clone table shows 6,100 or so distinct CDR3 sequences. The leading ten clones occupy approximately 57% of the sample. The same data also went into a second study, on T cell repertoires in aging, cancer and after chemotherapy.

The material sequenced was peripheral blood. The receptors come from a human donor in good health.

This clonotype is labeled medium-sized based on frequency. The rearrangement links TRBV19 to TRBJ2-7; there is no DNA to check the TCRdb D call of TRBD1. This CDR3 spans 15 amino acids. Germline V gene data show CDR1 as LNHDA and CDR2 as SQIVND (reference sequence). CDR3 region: CASRPQHGQSYEQYF.

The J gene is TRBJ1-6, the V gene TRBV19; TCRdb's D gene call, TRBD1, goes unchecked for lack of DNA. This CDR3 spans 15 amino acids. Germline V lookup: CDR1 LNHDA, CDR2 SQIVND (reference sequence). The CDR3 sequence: CASSMETGRGSPLHF. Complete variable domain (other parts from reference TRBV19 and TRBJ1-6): DGGITQSPKYLFRKEGQNVTLSCEQNLNHDAMYWYRQDPGQGLRLIYYSQIVNDFQKGDIAEGYSVSREKKESFPLTVTSAQKNPTAFYLCASSMETGRGSPLHFGNGTRLTVT.

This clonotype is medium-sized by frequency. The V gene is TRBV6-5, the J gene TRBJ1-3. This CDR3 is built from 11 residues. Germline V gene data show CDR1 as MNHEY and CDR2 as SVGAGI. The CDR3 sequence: CASSYGNTIYF.

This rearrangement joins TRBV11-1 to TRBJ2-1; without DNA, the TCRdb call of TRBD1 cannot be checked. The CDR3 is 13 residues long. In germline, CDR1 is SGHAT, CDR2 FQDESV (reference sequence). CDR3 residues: CASSLGGVEEQFF.

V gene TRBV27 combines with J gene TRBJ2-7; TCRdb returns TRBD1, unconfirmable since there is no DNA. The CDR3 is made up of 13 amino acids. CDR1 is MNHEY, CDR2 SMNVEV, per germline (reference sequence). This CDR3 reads CASSQSLGGEQYF.

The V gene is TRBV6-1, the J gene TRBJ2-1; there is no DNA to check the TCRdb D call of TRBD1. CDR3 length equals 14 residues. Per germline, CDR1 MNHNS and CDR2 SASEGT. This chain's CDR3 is CASSGLRQGHEQFF.

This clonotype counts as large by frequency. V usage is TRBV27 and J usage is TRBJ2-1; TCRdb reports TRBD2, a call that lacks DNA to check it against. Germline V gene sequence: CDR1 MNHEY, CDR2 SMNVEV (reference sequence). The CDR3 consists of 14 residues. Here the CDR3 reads CASSTGTSYNEQFF.

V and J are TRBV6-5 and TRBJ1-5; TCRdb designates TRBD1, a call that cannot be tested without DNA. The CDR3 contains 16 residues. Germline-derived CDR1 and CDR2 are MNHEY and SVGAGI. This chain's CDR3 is CASRRDREGGNQPQHF.

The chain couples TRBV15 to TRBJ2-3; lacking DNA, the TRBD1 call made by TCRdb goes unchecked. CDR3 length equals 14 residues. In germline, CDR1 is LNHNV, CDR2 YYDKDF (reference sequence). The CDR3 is CATSSGTSSDTQYF.

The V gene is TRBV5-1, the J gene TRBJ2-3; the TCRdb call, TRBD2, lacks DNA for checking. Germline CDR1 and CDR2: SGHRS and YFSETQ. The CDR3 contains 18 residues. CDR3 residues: CASSFGLAGGGPADTQYF.

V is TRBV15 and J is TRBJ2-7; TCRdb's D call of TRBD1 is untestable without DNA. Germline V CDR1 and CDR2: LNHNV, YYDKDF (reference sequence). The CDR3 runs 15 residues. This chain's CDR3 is CATSRGGGSSYEQYF.

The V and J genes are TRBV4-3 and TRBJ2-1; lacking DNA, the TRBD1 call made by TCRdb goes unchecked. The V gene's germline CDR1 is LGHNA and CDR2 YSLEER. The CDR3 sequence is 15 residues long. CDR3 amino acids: CASSQGGARYNEQFF.

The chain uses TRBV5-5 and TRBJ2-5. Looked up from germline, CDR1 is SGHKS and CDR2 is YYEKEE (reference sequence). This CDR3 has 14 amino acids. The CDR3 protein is CASSPWTVQETQYF.

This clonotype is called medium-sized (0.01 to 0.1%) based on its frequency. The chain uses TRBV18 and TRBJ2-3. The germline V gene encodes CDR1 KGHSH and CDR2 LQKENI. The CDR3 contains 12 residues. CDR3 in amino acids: CASSASTDTQYF. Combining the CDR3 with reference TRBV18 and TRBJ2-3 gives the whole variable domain NAGVMQNPRHLVRRRGQEARLRCSPMKGHSHVYWYRQLPEEGLKFMVYLQKENIIDESGMPKERFSAEFPKEGPSILRIQQVVRGDSAAYFCASSASTDTQYFGPGTRLTVL.

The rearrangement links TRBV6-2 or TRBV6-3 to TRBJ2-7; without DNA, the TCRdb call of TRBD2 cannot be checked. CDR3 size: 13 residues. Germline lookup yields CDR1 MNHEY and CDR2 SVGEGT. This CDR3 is CASRQTKNYEQYF.

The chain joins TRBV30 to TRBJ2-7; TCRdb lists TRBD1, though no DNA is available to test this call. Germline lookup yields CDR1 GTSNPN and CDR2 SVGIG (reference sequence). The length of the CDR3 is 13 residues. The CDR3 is CAWSSGTGYEQYF.

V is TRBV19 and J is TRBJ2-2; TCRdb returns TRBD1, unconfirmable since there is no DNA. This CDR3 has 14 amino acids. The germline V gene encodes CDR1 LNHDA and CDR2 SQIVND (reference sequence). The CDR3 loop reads CASRGPPGTGELFF. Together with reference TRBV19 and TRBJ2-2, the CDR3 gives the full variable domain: DGGITQSPKYLFRKEGQNVTLSCEQNLNHDAMYWYRQDPGQGLRLIYYSQIVNDFQKGDIAEGYSVSREKKESFPLTVTSAQKNPTAFYLCASRGPPGTGELFFGEGSRLTVL.

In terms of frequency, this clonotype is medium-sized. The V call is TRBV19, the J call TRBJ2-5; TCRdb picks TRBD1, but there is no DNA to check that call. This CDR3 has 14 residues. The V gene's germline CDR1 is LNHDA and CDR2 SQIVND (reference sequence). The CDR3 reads CASSIRGGQKTQYF.

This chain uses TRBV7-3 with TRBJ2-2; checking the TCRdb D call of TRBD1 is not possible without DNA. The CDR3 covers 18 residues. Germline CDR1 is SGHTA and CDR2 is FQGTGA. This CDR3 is CASSLGYRDRGNTGELFF.

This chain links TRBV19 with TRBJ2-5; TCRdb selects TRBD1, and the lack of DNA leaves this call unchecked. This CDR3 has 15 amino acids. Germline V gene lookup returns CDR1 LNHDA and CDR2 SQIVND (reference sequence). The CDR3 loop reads CASSIQGGFQETQYF.